Presented here are 13 T cell receptor beta chains from one specimen sequenced in a study of response to subunit inactivated influenza vaccine. Each CDR3 protein gets one entry after TCRdb re-called the RT-PCR reads with MiXCR. Of about 780,000 distinct CDR3 sequences listed, around 20% are singletons. The starting material was PBMCs from blood, obtained less than 6 days after vaccination. These receptors were taken from a middle-aged man who received an inactivated influenza vaccine.

This rearrangement joins TRBV3-1 to TRBJ2-5, with TRBD1 matching over 8 bases. Germline CDR1 and CDR2: LGHDT and YNNKEL (reference sequence). The CDR3 is made up of 14 amino acids. V was clipped by 8 bases and J by 3 bases; unmatched bases: 8. The CDR3 spells CASGDRLQKETQYF. Here the CDR3 DNA reads TGTGCCAGCGGGGACAGGCTCCAAAAAGAGACCCAGTACTTC.

The rearrangement uses TRBV27 and TRBJ1-1; possible D gene TRBD1, 5 bases. There are 15 residues in the CDR3. Trimming took 2 bases from V and 2 from J, leaving 12 bases between them. Per the germline V gene, CDR1 is MNHEY and CDR2 is SMNVEV (reference sequence). For the CDR3, the DNA is TGTGCCAGCAGTTTAAGGGGCAGTACTAACACTGAAGCTTTCTTT. Its translation: CASSLRGSTNTEAFF.

In this sample, this clonotype turned up a few times. The junction departs from germline at one end; a sequencing error may be responsible. The chain links TRBV20-1 to TRBJ2-5; D is unresolved. The CDR3 has 13 residues. Per germline, CDR1 DFQATT and CDR2 SNEGSKA (reference sequence). The CDR3 spells CSARGLGTGTQYF. For the CDR3, the DNA is TGCAGTGCAAGAGGTCTAGGTACTGGGACCCAGTACTTC.

The V and J genes are TRBV5-1 and TRBJ2-3; 9 positions match TRBD1. Germline V gives CDR1 SGHRS, CDR2 YFSETQ. The CDR3 runs 17 residues. With 5 bases clipped from V and 6 bases from J, the junction kept 16 bases outside the gene matches. CDR3 in amino acids: CASSRGRDRVSSDTQYF. The CDR3 DNA is TGCGCCAGCAGTCGGGGTCGGGACAGGGTATCCTCCGATACGCAGTATTTT.

The rearrangement links TRBV7-9 to TRBJ1-1, with 8 bases aligning to TRBD1. The ends lost 3 bases at V and 7 bases at J; junction bases unmatched: 7. The CDR3 is made up of 14 amino acids. The V gene's germline CDR1 is SEHNR and CDR2 FQNEAQ (reference sequence). The chain's CDR3 is CASSFGQGRVEAFF. In nucleotides, the CDR3 is TGTGCCAGCAGCTTCGGACAGGGCAGAGTTGAAGCTTTCTTT.

This chain uses TRBV4-2 with TRBJ2-7; 10 nucleotides align to TRBD2. The germline V gene encodes CDR1 LGHNA and CDR2 YNFKEQ. The CDR3 runs 15 residues. V shed 5 bases and J 3 bases; nucleotides not matched to a gene: 7. Here the CDR3 DNA reads TGTGCCAGCAGCGGAGGGGGACTAGCGAGCTACGAGCAGTACTTC. This translates into CASSGGGLASYEQYF.

In its sample, this clonotype was seen many times. The genes are TRBV10-3 and TRBJ2-2, with D unclear. V was pared by 3 bases and J by 5 bases, with 4 bases between. Germline loops: CDR1 ENHRY, CDR2 SYGVKD. CDR3 size: 12 residues. Here the CDR3 reads CAISEGTGELFF. The CDR3 coding sequence is TGTGCCATCAGTGAAGGGACCGGGGAGCTGTTTTTT.

Only a few counts were recorded for this clonotype. This rearrangement joins TRBV12-3 or TRBV12-4 to TRBJ2-7, with TRBD2 identical over 11 bases. J was trimmed by 6 bases and V by 4 bases; bases with no gene match: 5. CDR3 length: 14 residues. DNA of the CDR3: TGTGCCAGCAGTTCAACTAGCGGGAGCCCCGAGCAGTACTTC. Its translation is CASSSTSGSPEQYF.

This rearrangement joins TRBV29-1 to TRBJ1-2, with TRBD1 matching over 10 bases. With 3 bases clipped from V and 2 bases from J, the junction kept 3 bases outside the gene matches. The length of the CDR3 is 14 residues. CDR1 and CDR2 from the germline V gene are SQVTM and ANQGSEA. The CDR3 nucleotides read TGCAGCGTTGATGTGACAGGGGGCAACTATGGCTACACCTTC. Translation gives CSVDVTGGNYGYTF.

The CDR3 nucleotides read TGTGCCAGCAGCTTCGGGGGACAGGGGTCCTACGAGCAGTACTTC. Encoded protein: CASSFGGQGSYEQYF. The V gene is TRBV5-4, the J gene TRBJ2-7, with 10 bases that match TRBD1. Germline CDR1 SGHNT, CDR2 YYREEE (reference sequence). This CDR3 spans 15 amino acids. Trimming cost V 2 bases and J 1 base; bases outside gene matches: 3.

The rearrangement uses TRBV11-2 and TRBJ2-1; maybe TRBD2 (5 bases). Trimming shortened V by 2 bases and J by 7 bases, and 27 bases separated the two germline ends. The CDR3 totals 19 residues. Germline loops: CDR1 SGHAT, CDR2 FQNNGV. The CDR3, as DNA: TGTGCCAGCAGCTTAATAAGTAGTGGATCTACTAGTCTACAGAATGAGCAGTTCTTC. Residues: CASSLISSGSTSLQNEQFF.

This sequence joins TRBV6-1 and TRBJ1-5, with 8 bases lining up with TRBD1. CDR3 size: 18 residues. Trimming took 5 bases from V and 0 from J; bases not matched to a gene: 12. Germline CDR1 reads MNHNS; CDR2 reads SASEGT. The chain's CDR3 is CASSLLRGQGNSNQPQHF. Here the CDR3 DNA reads TGTGCCAGCAGTCTGCTCCGCGGACAGGGAAATAGCAATCAGCCCCAGCATTTT.

This clonotype has just a few counts. The V call is TRBV9, the J call TRBJ2-3; 8 bases match TRBD1. Losses at the gene ends were 0 bases for V and 2 bases for J; bases not matched to a gene: 2. The CDR3 covers 15 residues. Germline loops: CDR1 SGDLS, CDR2 YYNGEE. CDR3 coding DNA: TGTGCCAGCAGCGTAGCAGGGGGCCTCACAGATACGCAGTATTTT. It is translated as CASSVAGGLTDTQYF.